This record covers a single T cell receptor beta chain. Using immunoSEQ multiplex PCR, the repertoire was profiled, and TCRdb retains in-frame clones only, with some absent. The sample includes about 30,000 clones, around 73% seen only once; the top ten take 35%. The data stem from a study of PD-1 blockade in classical Hodgkin lymphoma. The J segment lost 3 bases and the V segment lost 3 bases, leaving 10 bases of the junction unmatched. The CDR3 covers 16 residues. Germline CDR1 reads SGHKS; CDR2 reads YYEKEE (reference sequence). Patients all relapsed after autologous stem cell transplantation, and there was variation in brentuximab vedotin exposure.

The chain has TRBV5-5 and TRBJ1-1; 8 bases agree with TRBD1. The source is a human donor with classical Hodgkin lymphoma. The material was peripheral blood mononuclear cells (PBMCs), obtained before the second cycle of nivolumab. CDR3 nucleotides: TGTGCCAGCAGCTCCCTAGGACAGGGACCCTACACTGAAGCTTTCTTT. Its protein product is CASSSLGQGPYTEAFF.